The rows below give T cell receptor beta chains drawn from one sample of a study of blood T cell repertoires in COVID-19. Produced via immunoSEQ multiplex PCR; TCRdb's table is partial and in-frame only. The table includes 350,000 to 450,000 clones, over 75% detected once. Sequencing was carried out using peripheral blood. Receptors originate from a woman in her thirties or forties with COVID-19, enrolled during active disease. CDR3s include the opening cysteine and the closing phenylalanine or tryptophan. Each record gives: D gene, J gene, clone size, CDR3 length, V gene, CDR3 protein, CDR3 DNA. The D gene is left open where the match is weak. Expanded clones get a size class; other rows say once, few or many, or leave the size out.

TRBD2 TRBJ2-7 once 15 TRBV7-2 CASSPPSGRGYEQYF TGTGCCAGCAGCCCGCCTAGCGGGAGAGGCTACGAGCAGTACTTC
. TRBJ2-7 . 13 TRBV7-2 CASSRTALYEQYF TGTGCCAGCAGCCGGACAGCCCTCTACGAGCAGTACTTC
. TRBJ1-5 . 16 TRBV5-1 CASSLFGQGSNQPQHF TGCGCCAGCAGCTTGTTCGGGCAGGGGAGCAATCAGCCCCAGCATTTT
TRBD1 TRBJ2-1 . 16 TRBV29-1 CSVFPGTGNFYNEQFF TGCAGCGTTTTTCCCGGGACAGGGAATTTCTACAATGAGCAGTTCTTC
. TRBJ1-2 . 11 TRBV5-4 CASSLYYGYTF TGTGCCAGCAGCCTTTATTATGGCTACACCTTC
TRBD1 TRBJ2-7 . 15 TRBV7-9 CASSSPGTAFYEQYF TGTGCCAGCAGCTCTCCCGGGACAGCCTTTTACGAGCAGTACTTC
TRBD1 TRBJ2-1 . 15 TRBV7-3 CASSLRTGGYNEQFF TGTGCCAGCAGCCTGAGGACAGGGGGGTACAATGAGCAGTTCTTC
. TRBJ1-2 few 16 TRBV5-3 CARSPPGTSSSYGYTF TGTGCCAGAAGCCCCCCGGGGACATCAAGCTCCTATGGCTACACCTTC
TRBD2 TRBJ2-1 . 15 TRBV7-3 CASSLSGGSYNEQFF TGTGCCAGCAGCCTCAGCGGGGGGTCCTACAATGAGCAGTTCTTC
. TRBJ1-1 . 16 TRBV4-3 CASSQVAGPPNTEAFF TGCGCCAGCAGCCAAGTTGCAGGGCCACCCAACACTGAAGCTTTCTTT
TRBD2 TRBJ2-2 once 17 TRBV27 CASSLLAGLGNTGELFF TGTGCCAGCAGTTTGCTGGCGGGACTAGGGAACACCGGGGAGCTGTTTTTT
. TRBJ2-2 . 11 TRBV27 CASGRGRELFF TGTGCCAGCGGAAGGGGCCGGGAGCTGTTTTTT
. TRBJ1-3 once 16 TRBV3-1/TRBV3-2 CASSQVGLGSGNTIYF TGTGCCAGCAGCCAAGTGGGACTGGGGTCTGGAAACACCATATATTTT
TRBD2 TRBJ2-1 . 16 TRBV18 CASSPLAGGGYNEQFF TGTGCCAGCTCACCTCTAGCGGGAGGGGGCTACAATGAGCAGTTCTTC
. TRBJ2-4 . 15 TRBV28 CASSRYGQRENIQYF TGTGCCAGCAGCCGTTATGGACAGAGAGAAAACATTCAGTACTTC
TRBD1 TRBJ1-4 . 15 TRBV5-1 CASRTSAGGDEKLFF TGCGCCAGCCGAACCAGTGCAGGGGGAGATGAAAAACTGTTTTTT
. TRBJ1-3 . 15 TRBV5-1 CASSPSSLSGNTIYF TGCGCCAGCAGCCCCTCGTCCCTCTCTGGAAACACCATATATTTT
. TRBJ1-1 . 13 TRBV14 CASSLTRNTEAFF TGTGCCAGCAGCCTGACACGGAACACTGAAGCTTTCTTT
. TRBJ1-5 . 13 TRBV29-1 CSFREGRNQPQHF TGCAGCTTCCGGGAGGGAAGGAATCAGCCCCAGCATTTT
. TRBJ2-6 . 14 TRBV2 CASMWGAGANVLTF TGTGCCAGCATGTGGGGCGCTGGGGCCAACGTCCTGACTTTC
TRBD1 TRBJ2-7 once 16 TRBV7-2 CASTLVSGQSPYEQYF TGTGCCAGCACCCTTGTATCGGGACAGTCCCCCTACGAGCAGTACTTC
TRBD1 TRBJ1-4 . 16 TRBV9 CASSVGTGPGSEKLFF TGTGCCAGCAGCGTCGGGACAGGGCCTGGTAGCGAAAAACTGTTTTTT
. TRBJ1-2 . 13 TRBV6-2/TRBV6-3 CASSDGQLYGYTF TGTGCCAGCAGTGACGGACAGCTCTATGGCTACACCTTC
. TRBJ2-6 . 15 TRBV28 CASSLPPAGANVLTF TGTGCCAGCAGTCTCCCTCCGGCTGGGGCCAACGTCCTGACTTTC
. TRBJ1-1 . 17 TRBV7-8 CASSGQRGLTSSTEAFF TGTGCCAGCAGCGGGCAACGGGGCCTCACTAGCTCCACTGAAGCTTTCTTT
TRBD1 TRBJ2-7 once 17 TRBV27 CASSFSYGDRGSYEQYF TGTGCCAGCAGTTTCAGTTACGGGGACAGGGGCTCCTACGAGCAGTACTTC
TRBD1 TRBJ1-6 once 15 TRBV5-1 CASSTKQGENSPLHF TGCGCCAGCAGCACCAAACAGGGGGAGAATTCACCCCTCCACTTT
TRBD2 TRBJ2-5 . 14 TRBV30 CAWSRGGSSETQYF TGTGCCTGGAGTAGGGGCGGGAGCTCGGAGACCCAGTACTTC
TRBD2 TRBJ2-1 once 14 TRBV4-3 CASSPTSGRSTQFF TGCGCCAGCAGCCCGACTAGCGGGAGGTCCACACAGTTCTTC
TRBD1 TRBJ1-1 . 11 TRBV7-2 CASSLDRSTFF TGTGCCAGCAGCTTGGACAGGTCGACTTTCTTT
. TRBJ1-6 . 14 TRBV27 CASSFSGSNSPLHF TGTGCCAGCAGTTTTTCCGGGTCTAATTCACCCCTCCACTTT
. TRBJ2-1 . 15 TRBV11-3 CASAHQVGGVNEQFF TGTGCCAGCGCCCACCAGGTGGGGGGAGTTAATGAGCAGTTCTTC